The 22 T cell receptor beta chains given below trace back to one sample, sequenced in a study of blood T cells in healthy people across ages. It was with a sample-barcoded 5' primer and a J-beta primer mix that a second PCR of roughly 7 to 12 cycles was run. One entry per CDR3 protein results from TCRdb running MiXCR on the 5' RACE reads. The profile covers approximately 900,000 distinct CDR3 sequences, with around 46% appearing a single time and 13% taken by the ten largest. The sample taken for sequencing was blood. These TCRs come from a man aged 30 to 45 in good health.

This clonotype has just a few counts. The rearrangement uses TRBV5-1 and TRBJ2-1; weak D call: TRBD1 (6 bases). The CDR3 runs to 14 residues. Germline V gene lookup returns CDR1 SGHRS and CDR2 YFSETQ. Trimming removed 2 bases at V and 8 bases at J, with 14 bases between. The DNA of the CDR3 is TGCGCCAGCAGCTTAAGCCCAGGGGCGGATGAGCAGTTCTTC. Its protein product is CASSLSPGADEQFF.

This clonotype came up a few times. This chain links TRBV18 with TRBJ1-2; D gene unclear. Germline V gene data show CDR1 as KGHSH and CDR2 as LQKENI. V dropped 0 bases and J dropped 7 bases, with 15 bases sitting between them. The CDR3 loop spans 15 amino acids. CDR3 residues: CASSPPGRDSGGYTF. DNA of the CDR3: TGTGCCAGCTCACCACCGGGCCGGGATTCCGGTGGCTACACCTTC.

This sequence joins TRBV5-1 and TRBJ2-6; no clear D. CDR3 length: 14 residues. Germline loops: CDR1 SGHRS, CDR2 YFSETQ. Trimming shortened V by 2 bases and J by 3 bases, and 6 bases separated the two germline ends. The CDR3 nucleotides are TGCGCCAGCAGCTTCATCGGTGGGGCCAACGTCCTGACTTTC. This encodes CASSFIGGANVLTF.

The V gene is TRBV12-3 or TRBV12-4, the J gene TRBJ1-4, with D tentatively TRBD1 (6 bases). The CDR3 has 14 amino acids. V was pared by 3 bases and J by 8 bases, with 13 bases between. The CDR3 region is CASSFIGGSEKLFF. DNA for the CDR3: TGTGCCAGCAGTTTTATAGGGGGGAGCGAAAAACTGTTTTTT.

This rearrangement joins TRBV4-3 to TRBJ2-3, with 9 bases fitting TRBD2. Germline values: CDR1 LGHNA, CDR2 YSLEER. This CDR3 spans 16 amino acids. V gave up 0 bases and J gave up 5 bases; unmatched junction bases: 6. For the CDR3, the DNA is TGCGCCAGCAGCCAAGAAGCCGCGGGGGGGCAAGATACGCAGTATTTT. Amino acid sequence: CASSQEAAGGQDTQYF.

This clonotype was seen more than once but under ten times. The chain uses TRBV27 and TRBJ1-4; no firm D call. Trimming cost V 4 bases and J 8 bases, with 14 bases left between them. Germline CDR1 reads MNHEY; CDR2 reads SMNVEV (reference sequence). CDR3 size: 14 residues. CDR3 residues: CASSSDGQSEKLFF. The CDR3 region has the DNA TGTGCCAGCAGTTCGGACGGTCAGAGCGAAAAACTGTTTTTT.

As for this clonotype: The junction and the germline gene differ at one end; a read error may be behind it. The chain recombines TRBV6-6 with TRBJ2-5; TRBD2 is a possible D gene (6 bases). Per germline, CDR1 MNHNY and CDR2 SVGAGI (reference sequence). CDR3 length equals 13 residues. CDR3 in DNA: TGTGTCAGCACAGAAGTGGGGGGAGAGACCCAGTACTTC. Encoded protein: CVSTEVGGETQYF.

This clonotype is a singleton in its sample. The chain links TRBV2 to TRBJ2-5; D might be TRBD1 or TRBD2, each matching 5 bases. The DNA end is more similar to TRBJ2-7, so the J call may be wrong. CDR1 SNHLY and CDR2 FYNNEI come from the germline V gene. The CDR3 length is 12 residues. CDR3 DNA sequence: TGTGCCAGCAGTGGAGGGGCATCCGAGCAGTACTTC. It codes for CASSGGASEQYF.

The CDR3, as DNA: TGTGCCAGCAGCCCCCCCCCGGACAGGGAGAACTATGGCTACACCTTC. Its protein is CASSPPPDRENYGYTF. The chain combines TRBV7-9 with TRBJ1-2; 8 bases match TRBD1. Trimming at V came to 5 bases and at J to 2 bases, leaving 10 bases not matched to a gene. The CDR3 is made up of 16 amino acids. Germline lookup yields CDR1 SEHNR and CDR2 FQNEAQ (reference sequence). Filled out from reference TRBV7-9 and TRBJ1-2, the complete variable domain reads DTGVSQNPRHKITKRGQNVTFRCDPISEHNRLYWYRQTLGQGPEFLTYFQNEAQLEKSRLLSDRFSAERPKGSFSTLEIQRTEQGDSAMYLCASSPPPDRENYGYTFGSGTRLTVV.

V and J are TRBV6-2 or TRBV6-3 and TRBJ1-5, with TRBD1 matching 8 bases. The CDR3 sequence is 14 residues long. From germline, CDR1 is MNHEY and CDR2 SVGEGT. Trimming cost V 5 bases and J 6 bases; bases outside gene matches: 6. The CDR3 loop reads CASSRTGLAQPQHF. In DNA, the CDR3 is TGTGCCAGCAGTCGGACAGGGCTTGCTCAGCCCCAGCATTTT.

This clonotype has just a few counts. The chain couples TRBV7-9 to TRBJ2-1; the D gene is possibly TRBD2 (6 bases). With 5 bases removed from V and 13 bases from J, the gap between germline ends came to 15 bases. The CDR3 has 12 amino acids. CDR1 and CDR2 (germline): SEHNR, FQNEAQ (reference sequence). This CDR3 is CASSQGLLDQFF. CDR3 sequence (DNA): TGTGCCAGCAGCCAGGGACTCCTAGACCAGTTCTTC. The entire variable domain, with the rest obtained from reference TRBV7-9 and TRBJ2-1, is as follows: DTGVSQNPRHKITKRGQNVTFRCDPISEHNRLYWYRQTLGQGPEFLTYFQNEAQLEKSRLLSDRFSAERPKGSFSTLEIQRTEQGDSAMYLCASSQGLLDQFFGPGTRLTVL.

The rearrangement uses TRBV20-1 and TRBJ1-4; no clear D. The ends were cut back, 6 bases at V and 12 bases at J, with 23 bases in the middle. From germline, CDR1 is DFQATT and CDR2 SNEGSKA (reference sequence). CDR3 size: 14 residues. The CDR3 region has the DNA TGCAGTGCCAGAACAGAGGACCCAATTGGGGAACTGTTTTTT. This encodes CSARTEDPIGELFF.

This sequence joins TRBV13 and TRBJ2-4; 7 nucleotides agree with TRBD2. The junction had 4 bases not matched to a gene; V was cut back by 0 bases and J by 5 bases. The germline CDR1 and CDR2 sequences are PRHDT and FYEKMQ (reference sequence). This CDR3 is 15 amino acids long. The CDR3 DNA is TGTGCCAGCAGCTTAGGCGCTAGCGGAGAAAACATTCAGTACTTC. This sequence encodes CASSLGASGENIQYF.

The chain employs TRBV5-1 and TRBJ2-2; TRBD1 matches 7 bases. Germline V lookup: CDR1 SGHRS, CDR2 YFSETQ. The V and J ends lost 4 bases and 0 bases, in that order; junction bases with no gene match: 3. This CDR3 has 15 amino acids. DNA for the CDR3: TGCGCCAGCAGCCGGGACAGCCCGAACACCGGGGAGCTGTTTTTT. Its translation is CASSRDSPNTGELFF.

This clonotype has more than one count but fewer than ten. V and J are TRBV3-1 and TRBJ2-1, with D possibly called TRBD1 or TRBD2 (5 bases each). Trimming took off 0 bases at V and 13 bases at J, with 13 bases between the two ends. Per germline, CDR1 LGHDT and CDR2 YNNKEL (reference sequence). CDR3 length equals 13 residues. The CDR3 nucleotides read TGTGCCAGCAGCCAAGAACGAGGGGCCGGACAGTTCTTC. Protein: CASSQERGAGQFF.

The chain carries TRBV12-3 or TRBV12-4 and TRBJ2-7; D is possibly TRBD1 (6 bases). The V end lost 4 bases, the J end lost 3 bases, and 13 bases lay between the germline ends. This CDR3 has 14 amino acids. The CDR3 protein is CASSSPPDSYEQYF. The DNA for the CDR3 is TGTGCCAGCAGTTCCCCCCCGGACAGCTACGAGCAGTACTTC.

The chain employs TRBV21-1 and TRBJ1-2; the table calls TRBD1, which could not be checked here. TRBV21-1 is a pseudogene segment. This CDR3 contains 14 residues. The DNA of the CDR3 is TGTGCCAGCAGCAGGCCTCCAGGGGTCTATGGCTACACCTTC. This encodes CASSRPPGVYGYTF.

To note about this clonotype: One end of the junction fails to match germline, which may point to a read error. The V and J genes are TRBV3-1 and TRBJ2-7; a weak D match, TRBD1 (6 bases). The CDR3 has 14 amino acids. CDR1 is LGHDT and CDR2 is YNNKEL in the germline V gene (reference sequence). CDR3 protein: CASSRQDSFYDQYF. The CDR3 DNA follows: TGTGCCAGTAGTCGACAGGACTCCTTTTACGACCAGTACTTC.

The chain recombines TRBV10-3 with TRBJ1-4; TRBD1 matches at 10 bases. The germline gives CDR1 ENHRY, CDR2 SYGVKD. The CDR3 has 14 residues. Trimming removed 6 bases from V and 8 bases from J; junction bases left unmatched: 6. In DNA, the CDR3 is TGTGCCATCAGGGAGGACAGGGGGGAAGAAAAACTGTTTTTT. Residues: CAIREDRGEEKLFF.

The genes are TRBV6-5 and TRBJ2-3; the D gene is possibly TRBD1 (6 bases). The CDR3 has 13 residues. The germline V and J ends were trimmed by 0 bases and 7 bases, with 8 bases remaining between them. In germline, CDR1 is MNHEY, CDR2 SVGAGI. CDR3 region: CASSYSTGHTQYF. In DNA, the CDR3 is TGTGCCAGCAGTTACTCAACAGGGCATACGCAGTATTTT.

In the case of this clonotype: Mismatch with germline at one junction end may stem from a read error. This rearrangement joins TRBV6-5 to TRBJ1-2, with D unresolved. Germline V lookup: CDR1 MNHEY, CDR2 SVGAGI. The CDR3 spans 15 residues. The CDR3 DNA reads as TGTGCCTGCAGTTATTACCGAGCAGCAAACTATGGCTACACCTTC. Its protein is CACSYYRAANYGYTF.

The table lists this clonotype with a few counts. This chain joins TRBV7-9 and TRBJ2-5, with D perhaps TRBD2 (6 bases). The V end lost 0 bases, the J end lost 11 bases, and 19 bases lay between the germline ends. Germline CDR1 SEHNR, CDR2 FQNEAQ (reference sequence). The CDR3 runs 15 residues. In nucleotides, the CDR3 is TGTGCCAGCAGCTTAGCGTATGGGGGGAATCGTGAGCAGTACTTC. Translation gives CASSLAYGGNREQYF.